What follows describes a single T cell receptor (beta chain). This specimen belongs to a study of T cells in Graves' hyperthyroidism and ophthalmopathy. RNA transcripts were the template for amplifying TCR beta CDR3 regions. In the first-round RT-PCR of the TCR CDR3, the HTBI primer set was used. TCRdb re-analysed the multiplex PCR reads in MiXCR, keeping a single row per CDR3 protein. The sample lists around 350,000 distinct CDR3 sequences, approximately 20% occurring once. Newly diagnosed hyperthyroidism, duration under 2 months, in patients aged 18 to 65. Diagnosing involved the use of clinical symptoms, serum thyroxine and TRAb, thyroid ultrasound and orbital computed tomography. PBMCs were sourced from roughly 9.3 ml fresh peripheral blood. This clonotype was sampled from a woman between 18 and 30 years old with Graves' hyperthyroidism. Material for sequencing was blood.

The CDR3 here is CASSFLGQGLQETQYF. The DNA for the CDR3 is TGTGCCAGCAGCTTCCTTGGACAGGGCCTACAAGAGACCCAGTACTTC. The chain carries TRBV7-9 and TRBJ2-5; 8 positions agree with TRBD1. Germline V gene lookup returns CDR1 SEHNR and CDR2 FQNEAQ (reference sequence). This CDR3 has 16 residues. The ends lost 3 bases at V and 2 bases at J; junction bases unmatched: 8.